This T cell receptor (beta chain) was observed in a study of OX40 agonist ivuxolimab in advanced cancers. Study results and limitations: Mean expanded clone counts were higher in CD8+ than CD4+ T cells.

As to this clone: Antigen: not known.

CDR1 and CDR2 (germline): MNHEY, SVGAGI. V was trimmed by 5 bases and J by 1 base, leaving 8 bases between them. The CDR3 extends over 13 amino acids. This table comes from immunoSEQ multiplex PCR, and its TCRdb copy is limited to in-frame clones, with some not included. The sample holds about 26,000 clones, about 88% seen once. The rearrangement joins TRBV6-5 to TRBJ1-1; D may be TRBD1 (5 bases). The receptor was isolated from an adult with an advanced solid tumor such as melanoma, head and neck, liver or kidney cancer. Sample: CD4+ or CD8+ T cells sorted from blood, taken in a trial of the OX40 agonist ivuxolimab. The CDR3 DNA follows: TGTGCCAGCAGTCCCGGGGGGAACACTGAAGCTTTCTTT. This translates into CASSPGGNTEAFF.